A selection of T cell receptor beta chains follows, all from one sample in a study of early T cells in non-severe SARS-CoV-2 infection. TCRdb analysed the 5' RACE reads with MiXCR anew, one entry per CDR3 protein. Of tens of thousands of distinct CDR3 sequences listed, roughly a tenth are singletons. The sample here was whole blood, taken at baseline. The receptors come from an adult who was a healthcare worker with PCR-confirmed SARS-CoV-2 infection or an uninfected control (not recorded which). The CDR3 runs from the conserved cysteine through the conserved F or W. The D gene is left open where the match is weak. Only some rows state a clone size, as once, few, many or a class for expanded clones.

>-|TRBV11-2|few|TRBJ2-7
CASSLLGGGGYEQYF
TGTGCCAGCAGCTTACTCGGGGGCGGAGGTTACGAGCAGTACTTC
>-|TRBV6-6|many|TRBJ1-2
CASSYGRGANYGYTF
TGTGCCAGCAGTTACGGCCGGGGCGCTAACTATGGCTACACCTTC
>-|TRBV10-3|-|TRBJ2-1
CAISEAPEDEQFF
TGTGCCATCAGTGAGGCTCCGGAGGATGAGCAGTTCTTC
>-|TRBV7-2|few|TRBJ2-1
CASSSWRGRGLREQFF
TGTGCCAGCAGCTCCTGGCGCGGGCGGGGGCTCCGGGAGCAGTTCTTC
>-|TRBV7-3|many|TRBJ2-1
CASSAAGLTYNEQFF
TGTGCCAGCAGCGCCGCAGGGCTCACCTACAATGAGCAGTTCTTC
>-|TRBV6-1|few|TRBJ1-2
CASSDGQRYSTNYGYTF
TGTGCCAGCAGTGACGGACAGCGCTATTCTACTAACTATGGCTACACCTTC
>-|TRBV3-1|-|TRBJ2-7
CASSRAGLPIYEQYF
TGTGCCAGCAGCCGGGCGGGACTTCCGATCTACGAGCAGTACTTC
>-|TRBV6-6|-|TRBJ2-3
CASSSGLRGLTDTQYF
TGTGCCAGCAGTTCGGGGTTGCGGGGCCTCACAGATACGCAGTATTTT
>-|TRBV12-3/TRBV12-4|-|TRBJ2-5
CASSSPDGEDETQYF
TGTGCCAGCAGCTCACCGGACGGTGAGGACGAGACCCAGTACTTC
>TRBD1|TRBV7-9|-|TRBJ2-1
CASSPSGRGLSNEQFF
TGTGCCAGCAGCCCCTCAGGTAGGGGGCTCTCCAATGAGCAGTTCTTC
>-|TRBV30|few|TRBJ2-6
CAWSVHPSGANVLTF
TGTGCCTGGAGTGTACACCCCTCTGGGGCCAACGTCCTGACTTTC
>TRBD2|TRBV19|few|TRBJ2-5
CASRTSGATQETQYF
TGTGCCAGTAGAACGAGCGGGGCGACGCAAGAGACCCAGTACTTC
>TRBD1|TRBV28|-|TRBJ2-2
CASSTGTGNTGELFF
TGTGCCAGCAGTACCGGGACAGGGAACACCGGGGAGCTGTTTTTT
>TRBD1|TRBV5-4|few|TRBJ2-2
CASSRGTGRTGELFF
TGTGCCAGCAGCCGAGGGACAGGGCGGACCGGGGAGCTGTTTTTT
>TRBD1|TRBV19|many|TRBJ1-5
CASSIRTGRPQHF
TGTGCCAGTAGTATTCGGACAGGACGACCCCAGCATTTT
>-|TRBV6-5|few|TRBJ1-2
CASSYSVAAQDGYTF
TGTGCCAGCAGTTACTCGGTGGCAGCGCAAGATGGCTACACCTTC
>-|TRBV30|many|TRBJ1-1
CAWEGGTTEAFF
TGTGCCTGGGAAGGAGGGACCACTGAAGCTTTCTTT
>TRBD2|TRBV11-2|few|TRBJ2-2
CASSLGRLTSFYTGELFF
TGTGCCAGCAGCTTGGGGCGATTGACTAGCTTCTACACCGGGGAGCTGTTTTTT
>TRBD1|TRBV4-2|many|TRBJ1-2
CASSQDPGQGAHGYTF
TGTGCCAGCAGCCAAGATCCAGGACAGGGGGCCCATGGCTACACCTTC
>-|TRBV6-1|-|TRBJ1-5
CASRGLINQPQHF
TGTGCCAGCAGGGGACTTATCAATCAGCCCCAGCATTTT
>TRBD1|TRBV12-3/TRBV12-4|few|TRBJ1-5
CASSQASGGQPQHF
TGTGCCAGCAGTCAAGCCTCAGGGGGACAGCCCCAGCATTTT
>TRBD1|TRBV2|few|TRBJ2-1
CASRWGQGASNEQFF
TGTGCCAGCAGATGGGGACAGGGGGCTTCCAATGAGCAGTTCTTC
>-|TRBV6-2/TRBV6-3|-|TRBJ1-5
CASSIDFNQPQHF
TGTGCCAGCAGTATCGATTTCAATCAGCCCCAGCATTTT
>-|TRBV18|many|TRBJ1-1
CASSTSRDAEAFF
TGTGCCAGCTCCACGAGCAGGGATGCTGAAGCTTTCTTT
>TRBD1|TRBV6-6|few|TRBJ1-2
CASSSPTGGYGYTF
TGTGCCAGCAGTTCCCCGACAGGGGGCTATGGCTACACCTTC
>-|TRBV12-1|-|TRBJ1-5
CASSFVRILNQPQHF
TGTGCCAGCAGCTTTGTCAGAATTCTAAATCAGCCCCAGCATTTT
>-|TRBV20-1|many|TRBJ1-6
CSAGDSPGSPLHF
TGCAGTGCTGGAGACAGCCCCGGGTCACCCCTCCACTTT
>TRBD2|TRBV29-1|-|TRBJ2-3
CSVVERGGLRTDTQYF
TGCAGCGTTGTAGAGCGGGGGGGCCTTCGAACAGATACGCAGTATTTT
>TRBD1|TRBV27|few|TRBJ1-1
CASSLRQGAWKAFF
TGTGCCAGCAGCCTGAGACAGGGGGCATGGAAAGCTTTCTTT